Below are 17 T cell receptor beta chains sequenced from a single sample in a study of PD-1 and CTLA-4 blockade in melanoma. Assay: immunoSEQ multiplex PCR; the TCRdb copy retains only in-frame clones and omits some. The sample comprises 20,000 to 25,000 clones, 70% to 90% of which are singletons, and about 7.2% rests with the top ten. Sequenced material: CD8+ T cells from peripheral blood, taken before anti-PD-1 treatment. The source of these receptors is a human donor with melanoma.

Only one count was recorded for this clone. The rearrangement joins TRBV4-3 to TRBJ1-1; D gene unclear. With 0 bases removed from V and 8 bases from J, the gap between germline ends came to 16 bases. The length of the CDR3 is 15 residues. Germline lookup yields CDR1 LGHNA and CDR2 YSLEER. DNA for the CDR3: TGCGCCAGCAGCCAAGAGGCGAGGGATCGAGGGGAAGCTTTCTTT. Its protein is CASSQEARDRGEAFF.

This chain uses TRBV11-2 with TRBJ1-4; D remains unclear. The germline CDR1 and CDR2 sequences are SGHAT and FQNNGV. This CDR3 region has 16 residues. Trimming took off 1 base at V and 3 bases at J, with 12 bases between the two ends. CDR3 DNA sequence: TGTGCCAGCAGCTTAGGAGTTGGAGGGCCTAATGAAAAACTGTTTTTT. It encodes CASSLGVGGPNEKLFF.

This chain links TRBV6-2 or TRBV6-3 with TRBJ2-7; 9 bases line up with TRBD1. Germline V gives CDR1 MNHEY, CDR2 SVGEGT. The CDR3 has 15 residues. The V and J ends lost 5 bases and 3 bases, in that order; junction bases with no gene match: 8. CDR3 amino acids: CASSTDPGQGYEQYF. The CDR3, as DNA: TGTGCCAGCAGTACAGACCCGGGACAGGGCTACGAGCAGTACTTC.

The gene calls are TRBV11-3 and TRBJ2-1; D is undetermined. Germline assignment: CDR1 SGHNT and CDR2 YENEEA. Trimming shortened V by 1 base and J by 8 bases, and 30 bases separated the two germline ends. There are 20 residues in the CDR3. The DNA for the CDR3 is TGTGCCAGCAGCTTAGCCCTTCCAACCCGTTCCCCACGAAGGGCCTATGAGCAGTTCTTC. Amino acids: CASSLALPTRSPRRAYEQFF.

The CDR3 nucleotides read TGTGCCAGCAGTTATGGGGACAGGGACTCCTACGAGCAGTACTTC. Amino acid sequence: CASSYGDRDSYEQYF. This rearrangement joins TRBV6-2 or TRBV6-3 to TRBJ2-7; 9 bases line up with TRBD1. The germline CDR1 and CDR2 sequences are MNHEY and SVGEGT. Trimming took 3 bases from V and 0 from J; bases not matched to a gene: 3. The CDR3 totals 15 residues.

The chain uses TRBV7-9 and TRBJ1-2, with 9 bases fitting TRBD1. This CDR3 comprises 15 residues. J was trimmed by 4 bases and V by 4 bases; bases with no gene match: 7. In germline, CDR1 is SEHNR, CDR2 FQNEAQ (reference sequence). The CDR3 loop is CASSCTGGECYGYTF. The CDR3 coding sequence is TGTGCCAGCAGCTGCACAGGGGGCGAATGCTATGGCTACACCTTC.

V and J are TRBV3-1 (or the pseudogene TRBV3-2) and TRBJ2-4; the D call may be TRBD1 or TRBD2 (5 bases each). Trimming cost V 1 base and J 1 base, with 5 bases left between them. CDR3 length: 14 amino acids. In germline, CDR1 is LGHDT, CDR2 YNNKEL (reference sequence). The CDR3 loop is CASSQGGAKNIQYF. As DNA, the CDR3 is TGTGCCAGCAGCCAAGGGGGGGCCAAAAACATTCAGTACTTC.

The chain is built from TRBV14 and TRBJ1-2; D call uncertain. This CDR3 has 13 residues. V gave up 6 bases and J gave up 0 bases, with 8 bases separating them. Germline CDR1 reads SGHDN; CDR2 reads FVKESK. The CDR3 spells CASRGNSNYGYTF. The CDR3 DNA reads TGTGCCAGCAGGGGGAATTCTAACTATGGCTACACCTTC.

The gene calls are TRBV6-2 or TRBV6-3 and TRBJ1-1; D may be TRBD1 (6 bases). CDR1 is MNHEY and CDR2 is SVGEGT in the germline V gene. The V end was cut by 3 bases, the J end by 2 bases, with 13 bases between. The CDR3 is 15 residues long. CDR3 DNA sequence: TGTGCCAGCAGTTATTCTTTGGACAGTAACACTGAAGCTTTCTTT. It is translated as CASSYSLDSNTEAFF.

V and J are TRBV19 and TRBJ1-4; D unresolved. This CDR3 spans 16 amino acids. Between the trimmed V and J ends, which lost 9 bases and 1 base, there was a span of 18 bases. Germline V gives CDR1 LNHDA, CDR2 SQIVND (reference sequence). CDR3 coding DNA: TGTGCCAGGGTCCCCGCGGGGAAGGAAACTAATGAAAAACTGTTTTTT. The encoded protein is CARVPAGKETNEKLFF.

This chain connects TRBV28 to TRBJ1-2; D is uncertain. Trimming took off 3 bases at V and 7 bases at J, with 6 bases between the two ends. From germline, CDR1 is MDHEN and CDR2 SYDVKM. The CDR3 runs to 11 residues. The CDR3: CASSFGVGYTF. CDR3 nucleotide sequence: TGTGCCAGCAGTTTCGGGGTTGGCTACACCTTC.

Here the CDR3 reads CATIDYEQYF. The CDR3 DNA reads as TGTGCCACCATTGACTACGAGCAGTACTTC. The chain links TRBV24-1 to TRBJ2-7; D remains unclear. Germline-derived CDR1 and CDR2 are KGHDR and SFDVKD. V gave up 8 bases and J gave up 3 bases, with 4 bases separating them. This CDR3 region has 10 residues.

The gene calls are TRBV10-3 and TRBJ2-7, with 7 nucleotides matching TRBD1. Germline lookup yields CDR1 ENHRY and CDR2 SYGVKD. V trimming: 0 bases; J trimming: 4 bases; junction bases outside the gene matches: 12. CDR3 length equals 17 residues. CDR3 in amino acids: CAISESALRSRGYEQYF. The CDR3 DNA reads as TGTGCCATCAGTGAGTCGGCTTTGAGGTCCAGGGGGTACGAGCAGTACTTC.

V is TRBV4-1 and J is TRBJ2-1; D gene uncertain. Germline assignment: CDR1 MGHRA and CDR2 YSYEKL. V shed 4 bases and J shed 9 bases, with 19 bases lying between them. This CDR3 has 15 residues. The CDR3 DNA sequence: TGCGCCAGCAGCCTCGGGTGGGATCCGAATGGTGAGCAGTTCTTC. Amino acids: CASSLGWDPNGEQFF.

V gene TRBV6-2 or TRBV6-3 combines with J gene TRBJ1-1; D gene uncertain. The CDR3 consists of 15 residues. Germline V gives CDR1 MNHEY, CDR2 SVGEGT. V was clipped by 0 bases and J by 5 bases, with 13 bases between them. CDR3 protein: CASSYSAGLGTEAFF. The DNA for the CDR3 is TGTGCCAGCAGTTACTCTGCGGGGTTAGGGACTGAAGCTTTCTTT.

This clone was observed once. The CDR3 DNA is TGCGCCAGCAGCCAAGGTCCGGGACTAGCGTTTAAAGAGACCCAGTACTTC. Its protein product is CASSQGPGLAFKETQYF. This chain links TRBV4-1 with TRBJ2-5, with 10 bases aligning to TRBD2. V shed 1 base, J shed 3 bases, and the junction held 8 bases outside the gene matches. Germline assignment: CDR1 MGHRA and CDR2 YSYEKL. The CDR3 totals 17 residues.

The V and J genes are TRBV28 and TRBJ1-2, with D tentatively TRBD1 (5 bases). The CDR3 has 16 residues. Trimming removed 7 bases from V and 0 bases from J, with 18 bases in between. Germline lookup yields CDR1 MDHEN and CDR2 SYDVKM. Here the CDR3 DNA reads TGTGCCAGCAAGTGGGAAGCGAGGGGCGCTAACTATGGCTACACCTTC. This encodes CASKWEARGANYGYTF.